This is a list of T cell receptor beta chains from one sample in a study of glioma-infiltrating T cells after dendritic cell vaccination. Sequencing was performed with immunoSEQ multiplex PCR; in TCRdb, only in-frame clones are kept and a portion is missing. The data show approximately 46,000 clones, about nine tenths seen once. Sequenced here: blood, sampled after dendritic cell vaccination. Every receptor here comes from a human donor with glioblastoma. CDR3s include the opening cysteine and the closing phenylalanine or tryptophan. The D gene is left open where the match is weak. Part of the rows lack a size; the others show once, few, many or a class for expanded clones.

>TRBV7-7|TRBJ2-7|-|TRBD2
TGTGCTAGCAGCTTATTAGCGGGAGGGGTCGACGAGCAGTACTTC
CASSLLAGGVDEQYF
>TRBV9|TRBJ2-3|-|TRBD2
TGTGCCAGCAGCGCTAGCGGGGGGCCCACAGATACGCAGTATTTT
CASSASGGPTDTQYF
>TRBV19|TRBJ1-3|-|-
TGTGCCAGCCGGGGGTTCTCTGGAAACACCATATATTTT
CASRGFSGNTIYF
>TRBV10-3|TRBJ2-3|-|-
TGTGCCATCAGTGAGGGTGCGGTCAACACAGATACGCAGTATTTT
CAISEGAVNTDTQYF
>TRBV6-1|TRBJ1-4|-|-
TGTGCCAGCAGTGCCATGGAGGGTATAGTAACTAATGAAAAACTGTTTTTT
CASSAMEGIVTNEKLFF
>TRBV4-1|TRBJ2-1|-|-
TGCGCCAGCAGCCAGGAACTAGTTGGCAATGAGCAGTTCTTC
CASSQELVGNEQFF
>TRBV4-1|TRBJ1-4|-|TRBD1
TGCGCCAGCAGCCAGGGGAGGGACAGGGGACCTAATGAAAAACTGTTTTTT
CASSQGRDRGPNEKLFF
>TRBV19|TRBJ2-5|-|TRBD1
TGTGCCAGTAGTGGGACAGGTTGGGGAGAGACCCAGTACTTC
CASSGTGWGETQYF
>TRBV7-2|TRBJ1-1|-|-
TGTGCCAGCAGCTTATCAGGGTTCACTGAAGCTTTCTTT
CASSLSGFTEAFF
>TRBV6-5|TRBJ1-2|-|-
TGTGCCAGCAGTTACTCGAGACAGAGGATGAATGGCTACACCTTC
CASSYSRQRMNGYTF
>TRBV28|TRBJ1-1|-|TRBD1
TGTGCCAGCAACTCAGGGGGAAGGACTGAAGCTTTCTTT
CASNSGGRTEAFF
>TRBV27|TRBJ1-5|-|-
TGTGCCAGCAGTAGAGAATACTATAGCAATCAGCCCCAGCATTTT
CASSREYYSNQPQHF
>TRBV6-5|TRBJ1-4|-|TRBD1
TGTGCCAGCAGTGAGGACAGGAGAGGTGAAAAACTGTTTTTT
CASSEDRRGEKLFF
>TRBV5-1|TRBJ2-2|once|-
TGCGCCAGCAGCTGGGGGGGCGGTAGTGCCGGGGCCGGGGAGCTGTTTTTT
CASSWGGGSAGAGELFF
>TRBV6-5|TRBJ1-5|once|-
TGTGCCAGCAGTTCCAGGGGGCCCCAGCATTTT
CASSSRGPQHF
>TRBV5-1|TRBJ1-2|-|TRBD1
TGCGCCAGCAGCTGGTTACGGACAGGGGGGGATGGCTACACCTTC
CASSWLRTGGDGYTF
>TRBV7-8|TRBJ1-2|-|-
TGTGCCAGCAGCTTAGTCTTTTCGACAGGCTATGGCTACACCTTC
CASSLVFSTGYGYTF
>TRBV18|TRBJ1-5|-|-
TGTGCCAGCTCACCAATGGGCAGGGTCCCTCAGCCCCAGCATTTT
CASSPMGRVPQPQHF
>TRBV7-9|TRBJ1-5|-|-
TGTGCCAGCAGCTTAGGGGGGCCGGGGCAGCCCCAGCATTTT
CASSLGGPGQPQHF
>TRBV23-1|TRBJ2-1|few|-
TGCGCCAGCAGTCAACTAGCCGGAGCCTATCAGTTCTTC
CASSQLAGAYQFF
>TRBV27|TRBJ2-1|-|TRBD2
TGTGCCAGCAGTTTGTTGGCTAGCGGGACGAATGAGCAGTTCTTC
CASSLLASGTNEQFF
>TRBV10-3|TRBJ2-1|-|TRBD2
TGTGCCAGTGGACTAGCTTTTGATGAGCAGTTCTTC
CASGLAFDEQFF
>TRBV27|TRBJ1-1|-|-
TGTGCCAGCTCCATTCAGGTAAACACTGAAGCTTTCTTT
CASSIQVNTEAFF
>TRBV5-6|TRBJ2-1|-|-
TGTGCCAGCAGCCAAGTAGATCATGAGCAGTTCTTC
CASSQVDHEQFF
>TRBV4-1|TRBJ1-2|-|TRBD1
TGCGCCAGCAGCCCACGGACAGGGGCGGACAACCCTTATGGCTACACCTTC
CASSPRTGADNPYGYTF
>TRBV2|TRBJ1-5|-|-
TGTGCCAGCAGGGGGAGGGTGGGTAGCAATCAGCCCCAGCATTTT
CASRGRVGSNQPQHF
>TRBV2|TRBJ1-4|-|-
TGTGCCAGCAGTGTAGGCCGGGCAACTAATGAAAAACTGTTTTTT
CASSVGRATNEKLFF
>TRBV2|TRBJ1-6|-|TRBD1
TGTGCCAGCAGTTTACAGGGGGTTGAATCACCCCTCCACTTT
CASSLQGVESPLHF
>TRBV5-5|TRBJ1-2|-|-
TGTGCCAGCAGCTTGGGGGCAGGGGTCGGGCCTTATGGCTACACCTTC
CASSLGAGVGPYGYTF
>TRBV29-1|TRBJ2-3|-|-
TGCAGCGTCATGGGGGGGGCTTACCCCACAGATACGCAGTATTTT
CSVMGGAYPTDTQYF
>TRBV2|TRBJ2-1|-|TRBD2
TGTGCCAGCAGTACACCGCAAGCGGGACGCAACAATGAGCAGTTCTTC
CASSTPQAGRNNEQFF
>TRBV13|TRBJ2-1|-|TRBD1
TGTGCCAGCAGCCTCCGGCAGGGGGTTTACAATGAGCAGTTCTTC
CASSLRQGVYNEQFF
>TRBV4-2|TRBJ2-7|-|-
TGTGCCAGCAGCCAAGATAACTACGAGCAGTACTTC
CASSQDNYEQYF
>TRBV6-1|TRBJ1-2|-|TRBD1
TGTGCCAGCAGTGGCGACAGGGCCGCATATGGCTACACCTTC
CASSGDRAAYGYTF
>TRBV20-1|TRBJ1-3|-|-
TGCAGTGCTAGGAGGGACACCATATATTTT
CSARRDTIYF
>TRBV28|TRBJ1-2|-|-
TGTGCCAGCACCAAGGGGGGGGGCTATGGCTACACCTTC
CASTKGGGYGYTF
>TRBV7-2|TRBJ2-1|-|TRBD1
TGTGCCAGCAGTAAAGGGACAGCTAACTACAATGAGCAGTTCTTC
CASSKGTANYNEQFF
>TRBV6-6|TRBJ2-7|-|-
TGTGCCAGCGCGGGGTTGTCCTACGAGCAGTACTTC
CASAGLSYEQYF
>TRBV19|TRBJ2-2|few|-
TGTGCCAGTAGTAAGTTACCTGCCGCGACCGGGGAGCTGTTTTTT
CASSKLPAATGELFF
>TRBV5-6|TRBJ2-3|-|TRBD1
TGTGCCAGCAGCCGATCGACAGGGATAAGCACAGATACGCAGTATTTT
CASSRSTGISTDTQYF
>TRBV28|TRBJ2-6|-|TRBD1
TGTGCCAGCAGTTCCACCGGGACAGGGAGGACTGGGGCCAACGTCCTGACTTTC
CASSSTGTGRTGANVLTF
>TRBV23-1|TRBJ2-3|-|TRBD1
TGCGCCAGCAGTCAATTGCGAAACCGGGACAGGGGAGGAGATACGCAGTATTTT
CASSQLRNRDRGGDTQYF
>TRBV19|TRBJ2-7|-|TRBD2
TGTGCCAGTGGGGACGGGGCAGCGGGAGTGCGCGAGCAGTACTTC
CASGDGAAGVREQYF
>TRBV28|TRBJ1-1|once|-
TGTGCCAGCAGTTTCGCCCGGGTGAACACTGAAGCTTTCTTT
CASSFARVNTEAFF
>TRBV19|TRBJ2-1|-|TRBD2
TGTGCCAGTAGTATAGAGGGCGGGAGTCATAATGAGCAGTTCTTC
CASSIEGGSHNEQFF